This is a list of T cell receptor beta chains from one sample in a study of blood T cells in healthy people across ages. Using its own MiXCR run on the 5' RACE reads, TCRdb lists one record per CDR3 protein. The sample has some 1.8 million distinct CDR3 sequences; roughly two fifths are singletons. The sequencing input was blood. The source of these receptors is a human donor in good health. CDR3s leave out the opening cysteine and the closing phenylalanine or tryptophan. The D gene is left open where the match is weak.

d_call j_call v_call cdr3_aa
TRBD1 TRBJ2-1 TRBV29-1 SVPGTAYNEQF
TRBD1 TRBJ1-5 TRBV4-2 ASSFQAGGNQPQH
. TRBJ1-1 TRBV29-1 SVEKALNTEAF
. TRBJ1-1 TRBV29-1 SVVKGGEAF
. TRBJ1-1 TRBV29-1 SVEEVRSGNTEAF
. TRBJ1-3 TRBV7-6 ASSPGARGDGNTIY
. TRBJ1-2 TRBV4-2 ASSSRIQFGVYGYT
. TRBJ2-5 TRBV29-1 SVGRLVRETQY
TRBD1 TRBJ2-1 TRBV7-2 ASSTGQIYNEQF
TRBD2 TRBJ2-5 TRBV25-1 ASSDLAGGQETQY
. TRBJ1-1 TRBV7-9 ASSWTRANTEAF
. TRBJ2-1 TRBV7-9 ASSLEYRVAGNEQF
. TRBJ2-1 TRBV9 ASSVWDSTYNEQF
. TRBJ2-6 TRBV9 ASSVAPGNRPGANVLT
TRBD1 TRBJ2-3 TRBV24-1 ATRSGTDTGTDTQY
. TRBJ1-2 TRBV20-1 SAGIGRRQYGYT
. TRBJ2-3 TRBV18 ASSPPAGPTDTQY
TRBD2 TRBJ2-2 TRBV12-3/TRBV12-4 ASKAGGSGELF
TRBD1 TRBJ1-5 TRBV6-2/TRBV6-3 ASSYVPGQGSNQPQH
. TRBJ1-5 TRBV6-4 ASSDVGTDRYSDQPQH
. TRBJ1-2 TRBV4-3 ASSQDDRTAGIYGYT
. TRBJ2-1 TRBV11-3 ASSETYKAYNEQF
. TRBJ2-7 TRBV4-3 ASSQDRDPSYEQY
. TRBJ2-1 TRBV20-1 SARAQGMDNEQF
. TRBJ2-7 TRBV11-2 ASGSSSYEQY
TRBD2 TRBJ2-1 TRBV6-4 ASSRTGGGFSYNEQF
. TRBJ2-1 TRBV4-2 ASSQDKDYEQF
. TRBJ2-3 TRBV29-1 SVDGPTDTQY
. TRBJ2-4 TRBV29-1 SVETDTLEQY
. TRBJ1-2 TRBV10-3 AISEASYGYT
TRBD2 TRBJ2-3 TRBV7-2 ASSLFGTSGYTDTQY
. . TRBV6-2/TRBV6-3 ASSYSRGPYQETQY
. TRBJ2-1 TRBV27 ASSIKGPRFPYNEQF
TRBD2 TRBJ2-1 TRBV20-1 SARSGGIYNEQF
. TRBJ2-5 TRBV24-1 ATSGSGQPIQETQY
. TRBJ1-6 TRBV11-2 ASSLGESPLH
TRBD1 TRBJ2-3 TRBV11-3 ASSPGTGRSTDTQY
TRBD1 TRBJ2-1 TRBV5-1 ASSSPQGNVNLYNEQF
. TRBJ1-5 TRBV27 ASSLVGGVQPQH
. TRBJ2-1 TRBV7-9 TSSSRSTPYNEQF
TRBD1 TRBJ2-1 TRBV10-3 AIKKTGGEQF